The rows below give T cell receptor beta chains drawn from one sample of a study of CD4 T cells in relation to SARS-CoV-2 and coronaviruses. Sequencing was performed with immunoSEQ multiplex PCR; in TCRdb, only in-frame clones are kept and a portion is missing. The repertoire holds 15,000 to 20,000 clones, 65% to 75% seen once, with 30% in the top ten. The antigens these receptors bind are not known. Specimen: CD4+ T cells from PBMCs, cultured in vitro. The source of these receptors is a human donor in good health. The CDR3 runs from the conserved cysteine through the conserved F or W. The D gene is left open where the match is weak. For some rows the clone size is stated as once, few or many, or as a class when expanded; others skip it.

abundance: NA; v_gene: TRBV12-3/TRBV12-4; j_gene: TRBJ2-1; len: 12; d_gene: NA; CDR3nt: TGTGCCAGCAGTTTACTAGCCGACGAGCAGTTCTTC; CDR3aa: CASSLLADEQFF
abundance: NA; v_gene: TRBV15; j_gene: TRBJ1-1; len: 13; d_gene: NA; CDR3nt: TGTGCCACCAGCTGGGGGCGCAACACTGAAGCTTTCTTT; CDR3aa: CATSWGRNTEAFF
abundance: NA; v_gene: TRBV9; j_gene: TRBJ2-3; len: 15; d_gene: TRBD1; CDR3nt: TGTGCCAGCAGCGTGCAGGGGGCTAGCACAGATACGCAGTATTTT; CDR3aa: CASSVQGASTDTQYF
abundance: NA; v_gene: TRBV6-5; j_gene: TRBJ2-7; len: 14; d_gene: NA; CDR3nt: TGTGCCAGCGGGGTGGCAGGGCCCTCCTACGAGCAGTACTTC; CDR3aa: CASGVAGPSYEQYF
abundance: NA; v_gene: TRBV12-5; j_gene: TRBJ2-2; len: 15; d_gene: NA; CDR3nt: TGTGCTAGTGGTTTGTTCACTGGGGAAACCGGGGAGCTGTTTTTT; CDR3aa: CASGLFTGETGELFF
abundance: NA; v_gene: TRBV18; j_gene: TRBJ2-3; len: 13; d_gene: NA; CDR3nt: TGTGCCAGCTCACCACCCAGCACAGATACGCAGTATTTT; CDR3aa: CASSPPSTDTQYF
abundance: NA; v_gene: TRBV11-2; j_gene: TRBJ2-1; len: 15; d_gene: TRBD2; CDR3nt: TGTGCCAGCAGCCTCGAGCGGGAGGGGTACAATGAGCAGTTCTTC; CDR3aa: CASSLEREGYNEQFF
abundance: NA; v_gene: TRBV11-2; j_gene: TRBJ2-2; len: 16; d_gene: NA; CDR3nt: TGTGCCAGCAGCTCGGCGGCAGGGTGGGCCACCGGGGAGCTGTTTTTT; CDR3aa: CASSSAAGWATGELFF
abundance: NA; v_gene: TRBV27; j_gene: TRBJ2-1; len: 18; d_gene: TRBD2; CDR3nt: TGTGCCAGCAGTTTGATTAGAGGGGCTAGCGGGATGTACAATGAGCAGTTCTTC; CDR3aa: CASSLIRGASGMYNEQFF
abundance: NA; v_gene: TRBV19; j_gene: TRBJ2-3; len: 18; d_gene: TRBD2; CDR3nt: TGTGCCAGTAGTGTAAATCCGGTCGGGACTAGCGGGACAGATACGCAGTATTTT; CDR3aa: CASSVNPVGTSGTDTQYF
abundance: NA; v_gene: TRBV18; j_gene: TRBJ2-7; len: 14; d_gene: NA; CDR3nt: TGTGCCAGTCGCCGGGATCCCAGCTCCTACGAGCAGTACTTC; CDR3aa: CASRRDPSSYEQYF
abundance: few; v_gene: TRBV2; j_gene: TRBJ2-2; len: 15; d_gene: NA; CDR3nt: TGTGCCAGCAGTGAAATTGGAGGGCCCACCGGGGAGCTGTTTTTT; CDR3aa: CASSEIGGPTGELFF
abundance: NA; v_gene: TRBV2; j_gene: TRBJ2-2; len: 13; d_gene: NA; CDR3nt: TGTGCCAGCAGTCGACAGGCTCCCGGGGAGCTGTTTTTT; CDR3aa: CASSRQAPGELFF
abundance: NA; v_gene: TRBV19; j_gene: TRBJ2-6; len: 17; d_gene: TRBD2; CDR3nt: TGTGCCAGTAACCCACAAGCGGGAGGCTCTGGGGCCAACGTCCTGACTTTC; CDR3aa: CASNPQAGGSGANVLTF
abundance: few; v_gene: TRBV18; j_gene: TRBJ1-5; len: 14; d_gene: NA; CDR3nt: TGTGCCAGCTCACCACCAGCTTCCAATCAGCCCCAGCATTTT; CDR3aa: CASSPPASNQPQHF
abundance: NA; v_gene: TRBV12-5; j_gene: TRBJ2-7; len: 17; d_gene: NA; CDR3nt: TGTGCTAGTGGTTTGTTGTTTCCCGAGGGGGGCGGCTCCGAGCAGTACTTC; CDR3aa: CASGLLFPEGGGSEQYF
abundance: NA; v_gene: TRBV19; j_gene: TRBJ1-3; len: 13; d_gene: NA; CDR3nt: TGTGCCAGTAGTATGGTGGCGGGAAACACCATATATTTT; CDR3aa: CASSMVAGNTIYF
abundance: NA; v_gene: TRBV29-1; j_gene: TRBJ2-7; len: 11; d_gene: NA; CDR3nt: TGCAGCGTCCACTCCGGAGCCGAGCAGTACTTC; CDR3aa: CSVHSGAEQYF
abundance: NA; v_gene: TRBV6-2/TRBV6-3; j_gene: TRBJ2-7; len: 16; d_gene: NA; CDR3nt: TGTGCCAGCAGTTACCGTTTTGAGGAGAGCTCCTACGAGCAGTACTTC; CDR3aa: CASSYRFEESSYEQYF
abundance: NA; v_gene: TRBV30; j_gene: TRBJ1-2; len: 13; d_gene: TRBD1; CDR3nt: TGTGCCTGGACCCGACAGGGGGGTTATGGCTACACCTTC; CDR3aa: CAWTRQGGYGYTF
abundance: NA; v_gene: TRBV24-1; j_gene: TRBJ2-1; len: 12; d_gene: NA; CDR3nt: TGTGCCACCAGTGACGATAACAATGAGCAGTTCTTC; CDR3aa: CATSDDNNEQFF
abundance: NA; v_gene: TRBV12-5; j_gene: TRBJ2-6; len: 18; d_gene: NA; CDR3nt: TGTGCTAGTGGTTTGGTACTGGGAGTAACCTCTGGGGCCAACGTCCTGACTTTC; CDR3aa: CASGLVLGVTSGANVLTF
abundance: NA; v_gene: TRBV6-1; j_gene: TRBJ2-7; len: 16; d_gene: NA; CDR3nt: TGTGCCAGCAGTGAATCAGGGGTCGACGGCTCCTACGAGCAGTACTTC; CDR3aa: CASSESGVDGSYEQYF
abundance: once; v_gene: TRBV2; j_gene: TRBJ1-5; len: 12; d_gene: NA; CDR3nt: TGTGCCAGCAGTGAAGCGGAACAGCCCCAGCATTTT; CDR3aa: CASSEAEQPQHF
abundance: NA; v_gene: TRBV7-2; j_gene: TRBJ1-2; len: 14; d_gene: NA; CDR3nt: TGTGCCAGCAGCTTGACCAGGGAGAACTATGGCTACACCTTC; CDR3aa: CASSLTRENYGYTF